This record concerns one TCR beta chain sequence. Its antigen is not identified. TCRdb processed the RACE reads anew with MiXCR; each CDR3 protein has one entry. The repertoire has approximately 82,000 distinct CDR3 sequences, roughly 10% of them found once; the top ten carry 3.5%. The source of the sample is a study of human T cells and chemical hapten exposure. For the study at large: TCR yields differed between samples (mainly from small differences in pooled library volume). Study findings and constraints: Expanded TCRs formed significantly more large CDR3 similarity clusters than controls. Patch test score rose with PT1 expanded TCRs, significant at 8, 16, 32, not 4.

Stated time point: patch test 1, 2 weeks after DPC sensitization. Treatment reported: therapeutic diphenylcyclopropenone sensitization with weekly scalp DPC. This CDR3 comprises 18 residues. This sequence joins TRBV12-2 and TRBJ1-6. TRBV12-2 is a recognized pseudogene. The sequence came from a woman aged 55 to 70 with alopecia areata. Some clones in this sample may be carry-over from other donors' samples. The material was whole blood, obtained in connection with sensitization to the hapten diphenylcyclopropenone (DPC). CDR3 loop: CASRLGALEVANNSPLHF. CDR3 nucleotide sequence: TGTGCAAGTCGCTTAGGGGCACTCGAAGTTGCGAATAATTCACCCCTCCACTTT.